The entry that follows covers one T cell receptor (beta chain) sequence. cDNA carried unique molecular identifiers, and a universal primer site was added by template switching. TCRdb independently ran MiXCR on the 5' RACE reads; one entry per CDR3 protein. The sample consists of 200,000 to 250,000 distinct CDR3 sequences, 9.5% to 15% of them appearing once. The data are from a study of identical twins. These data are also associated with another study on yellow fever vaccine responses in identical twins. As reported in that work: Twins reportedly appeared to share part of their vaccine T cell response while keeping part individual.

This TCR was sampled from a woman in her late teens or twenties in good health. Sequencing was performed on memory (CD45RO+) T cells sorted from blood.

The CDR3 DNA sequence: TGTGCCAGCAGTCCCGGACGCACCGCTGGGGCTTTCTTT. It is translated as CASSPGRTAGAFF. The chain recombines TRBV28 with TRBJ1-1, with D uncertain. Trimming removed 5 bases from V and 11 bases from J, with 18 bases in between. CDR3 length: 13 amino acids. Germline V lookup: CDR1 MDHEN, CDR2 SYDVKM.